This TCR beta chain is from a study of cytomegalovirus exposure and HLA in healthy donors. Note on this clone: Its antigen is still unknown.

The study ran its PCR with 60 Vbeta and 13 Jbeta primers. Data came from immunoSEQ multiplex PCR; TCRdb stores just in-frame clones and leaves some out. The data contain over 150,000 clones, about 83% of them singletons. General observations from the study: Common viral pathogens seemed to be connected with several of the most significant clusters, according to a later analysis.

Trimming cost V 1 base and J 0 bases, with 13 bases left between them. This CDR3 spans 16 amino acids. Looked up from germline, CDR1 is MGHRA and CDR2 is YSYEKL. The receptor was isolated from a woman aged 30 to 39 in good health and CMV-seronegative. The sequencing input was PBMCs. The chain has TRBV4-1 and TRBJ2-7; tentative D call: TRBD1 (6 bases). Here the CDR3 reads CASSQGQDMSSYEQYF. The DNA of the CDR3 is TGCGCCAGCAGCCAAGGACAGGATATGAGCTCCTACGAGCAGTACTTC.